The clone carrying this T cell receptor (beta chain) was recorded many times. Its cognate antigen is unknown. Purified naive CD4+ T cells were depleted of CD25+ Tregs. Germline assignment: CDR1 MNHEY and CDR2 SVGAGI. This CDR3 has 15 amino acids. V gave up 0 bases and J gave up 4 bases; unmatched junction bases: 5. After constant-region reverse-primer amplification, full-length variable regions underwent semi-nested PCR with Nested Universal Primer A. TCRdb called the 5' RACE reads again in MiXCR, with one record for every CDR3 protein. The sample lists about 54,000 distinct CDR3 sequences, 17% occurring once. Broader study findings: Tumor Tregs overlapped most with tumor, then blood, naive CD4+ cells. The TCR gene usage of tumor memory CD4+ T cells clustered together with blood and lymph node memory CD4+ cells and with lymph node naive CD4+ cells.

This sequence joins TRBV6-5 and TRBJ1-2, with TRBD1 identical over 7 bases. The sequenced material came from naive CD4+ T cells sorted from blood. Subset meaning: naive CD4+ T cells, CD4+CD45RA+CD25-. This TCR derives from a female donor with breast cancer. CDR3 sequence reads: CASSYSVGTVYGYTF. In DNA form, the CDR3 reads TGTGCCAGCAGTTACTCTGTCGGGACAGTCTATGGCTACACCTTC.